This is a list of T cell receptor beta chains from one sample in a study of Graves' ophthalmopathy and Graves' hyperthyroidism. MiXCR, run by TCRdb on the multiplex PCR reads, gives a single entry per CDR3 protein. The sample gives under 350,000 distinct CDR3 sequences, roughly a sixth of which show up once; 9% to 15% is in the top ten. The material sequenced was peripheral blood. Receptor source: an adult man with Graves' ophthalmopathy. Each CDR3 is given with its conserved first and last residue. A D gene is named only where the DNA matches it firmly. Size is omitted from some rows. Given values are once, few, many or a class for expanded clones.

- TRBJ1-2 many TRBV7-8 CASSFTGSNGYTF
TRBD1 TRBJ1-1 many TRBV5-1 CASSSQGDTEAFF
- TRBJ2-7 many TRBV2 CASSEIRYEQYF
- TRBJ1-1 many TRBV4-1 CASSQGPAWAEAFF
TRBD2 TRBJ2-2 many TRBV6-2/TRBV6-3 CASSYSLAGNTGELFF
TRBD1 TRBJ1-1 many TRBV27 CASSTRTGIGEAFF
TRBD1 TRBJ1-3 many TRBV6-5 CASSYNTGTGSGNTIYF
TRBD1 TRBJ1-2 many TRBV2 CASSELSVTGGVGYTF
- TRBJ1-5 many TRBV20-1 CSASTSRGANQPQHF
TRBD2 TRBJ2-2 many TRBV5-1 CASSPSGSGANTGELFF
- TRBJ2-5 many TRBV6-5 CASSLGRYQETQYF
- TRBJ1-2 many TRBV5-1 CASSLRDPRYGYTF
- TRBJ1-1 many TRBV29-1 CSVASRDTEAFF
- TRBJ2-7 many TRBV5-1 CASSLASGWAYEQYF
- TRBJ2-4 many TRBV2 CASSGEGENIQYF
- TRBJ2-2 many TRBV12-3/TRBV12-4 CASSIRQNTGELFF
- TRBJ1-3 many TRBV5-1 CASSFWPDKNGGNTIYF
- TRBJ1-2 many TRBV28 CASSLGAAGYTF
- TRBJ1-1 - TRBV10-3 CAISDGGQRNTEAFF
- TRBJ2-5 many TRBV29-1 CSVEREWQETQYF
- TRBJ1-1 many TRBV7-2 CASNRNTEAFF
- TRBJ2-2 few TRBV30 CAWRSGPNTGELFF
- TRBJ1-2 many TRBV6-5 CASSSKYGYTF
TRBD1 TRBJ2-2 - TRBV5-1 CASSIQGARTGELFF
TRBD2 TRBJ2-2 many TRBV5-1 CASSSGLAVNTGELFF
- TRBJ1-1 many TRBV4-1 CASSQNTAGADTEAFF
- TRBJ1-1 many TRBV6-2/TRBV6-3 CASSFIGTEAFF
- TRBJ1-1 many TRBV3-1 CASSQDLRVMNTEAFF
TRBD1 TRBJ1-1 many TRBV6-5 CASNRGMNTEAFF
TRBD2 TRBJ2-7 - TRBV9 CASSDGTSDYYEQYF
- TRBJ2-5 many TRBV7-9 CASSLPQDRHFGTQYF
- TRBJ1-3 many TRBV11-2 CASSFGNTGSGNTIYF
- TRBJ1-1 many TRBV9 CASSVGPGMGRDTEAFF